The T cell receptor (beta chain) described here comes from a study (dated by TCRdb to about 2015). Notes on the research overall: The study examined whether tumor-infiltrating Tregs in breast cancer are drawn from blood Tregs or arise in situ by conversion from other CD4+ T cell subsets.

This clonotype was counted many times. Its antigen target is currently unknown. It has no much larger one-base neighbor in the sample; base qualities were not kept. Study-wide conclusions, independent of this receptor: The greatest overlap of tumor-infiltrating Treg TCR alpha and beta sequences was observed with tumor naive CD4+ T cells, followed by blood naive CD4+ T cells. The larger-cohort validation was restricted to a single TCR beta V-J rearrangement rather than whole repertoires. Tumor memory CD4+ T cell TCR gene usage was found to cluster with blood and lymph node memory CD4+ cells and with lymph node naive CD4+ cells.

The CDR3 measures 16 amino acids from cysteine to phenylalanine. Just CDR3 DNA is preserved here, 48 bases in frame from base 1. The germline V gene (reference sequence) gives CDR1 as DFQATT and CDR2 as SNEGSKA. Trimming removed 6 bases from V and 1 base from J; the gene matches leave 13 bases unexplained. Naive CD4+ T cells were purified with the Miltenyi Naive CD4+ T Cell Isolation kit, with Tregs depleted using CD25 microbeads. Tregs, naive and memory CD4+ T cells from tumor, blood and ipsilateral draining lymph nodes of five breast cancer patients underwent full-length TCR alpha and beta sequencing. Tumor tissue and lymph nodes from ipsilateral axillary dissection were perfused with PBS, minced and digested with collagenase I and hyaluronidase. Sorted cell populations were confirmed by FACS to exceed 90% purity. Full-length TCR variable regions were amplified by 5' RACE PCR using constant-region reverse primers, and then by semi-nested PCR using Nested Universal Primer A. The ReliaPrep RNA Cell Miniprep System was used to extract total RNA, which was then reverse transcribed into 5'RACE-ready cDNA with the SMARTer RACE 5'/3' Kit. Full-length TCR alpha and beta libraries were barcoded with multiplex adaptors and sequenced on an Illumina MiSeq. Turning to the authors' computational methods: For each of nine subset-tissue groups, sequencing data from the five patients were pooled, and the groups were compared by unsupervised clustering of TCR gene usage. The Morisita-Horn index, with shared sequences weighted by their contribution to each repertoire, was used to calculate repertoire similarity. TCRdb ran its own pipeline on the public reads, namely fastp trimming at Q25 and MiXCR clone calling, and kept in-frame beta chains. Each CDR3 protein appears once, grouped with its most common genes and DNA. TCRdb, not the original authors, processed these V and J calls. The sample yields nearly 55,000 distinct CDR3 sequences; approximately 25% were counted once. 3.2% of the sample lies in the top ten.

The chain joins TRBV20-1 to TRBJ2-5; TRBD2 lines up with 8 middle nucleotides. Specimen: tumor-infiltrating naive CD4+ T cells sorted from the breast tumor. The sample's cell subset or site label, decoded: naive CD4+ T cells, CD4+CD45RA+CD25-. This clonotype originated in a female donor with breast cancer. The nucleotide sequence is given as TGCAGTGCCACAGGTCCCACTAGCGGAAGCCAAGAGACCCAGTACTTC. It translates as CSATGPTSGSQETQYF.